This T cell receptor (beta chain) was sequenced for a study of T cell repertoires in cytomegalovirus infection. Across the whole study: It can be stated that public TCR beta signatures indicated CMV infection as well as a matching HLA type.

Study conclusions and caveats: The ex vivo response was dominated by HLA-C-restricted CMV-specific TCR beta clonotypes. Cumulative frequency of public TCR beta families picked out carriers of CMV plus the relevant HLA.

A word on this clonotype: No antigen is known for it.

V trimming: 2 bases; J trimming: 12 bases; junction bases outside the gene matches: 3. The CDR3 runs to 13 residues. The V gene's germline CDR1 is MNHEY and CDR2 SMNVEV (reference sequence). TCRdb reanalysed the reads using MiXCR and keeps one entry per CDR3 protein. Of 680,000 or so distinct CDR3 sequences in the sample, approximately 34% are singletons; the top ten hold 2.8%. This TCR was sampled from a human donor in good health (CMV status not recorded). Some clones in this sample may be carry-over from other donors' samples. V gene TRBV27 combines with J gene TRBJ2-1; 11 positions agree with TRBD2. The specimen sequenced was PBMCs. CDR3 loop: CASSLDGLAGQFF. Here the CDR3 DNA reads TGTGCCAGCAGTTTAGACGGACTAGCGGGGCAGTTCTTC.